The rows below give T cell receptor beta chains drawn from one sample of a study of blood T cell repertoires in COVID-19. The method was immunoSEQ multiplex PCR; TCRdb's version includes in-frame clones alone and lacks a portion of them. The table lists tens of thousands of clones, less than 85% of them singletons. The specimen sequenced was peripheral blood. These receptors were obtained from a man between 65 and 85 years old with active or convalescent COVID-19. Each CDR3 is given with its conserved first and last residue. Each record gives: V gene, D gene, CDR3 protein. A D gene is named only where the DNA matches it firmly.

v_call: TRBV18; d_call: TRBD1; cdr3_aa: CASSPGQGDLYEQYF
v_call: TRBV18; d_call: TRBD2; cdr3_aa: CASSPTSGYEQYF
v_call: TRBV29-1; d_call: -; cdr3_aa: CSVTGNYGYTF
v_call: TRBV11-3; d_call: TRBD1; cdr3_aa: CASSLVSPGQGRGKLFF
v_call: TRBV6-5; d_call: TRBD2; cdr3_aa: CASRTSGTDTQYF
v_call: TRBV19; d_call: -; cdr3_aa: CASSRSGEGGNTIYF
v_call: TRBV29-1; d_call: -; cdr3_aa: CSALGQINEQFF
v_call: TRBV6-6; d_call: -; cdr3_aa: CASKTGNTGELFF
v_call: TRBV7-2; d_call: -; cdr3_aa: CASSPQQFSGNTIYF
v_call: TRBV6-5; d_call: -; cdr3_aa: CASFYNYGYTF
v_call: TRBV3-1/TRBV3-2; d_call: TRBD1; cdr3_aa: CASSPGQTTGELFF
v_call: TRBV28; d_call: TRBD1; cdr3_aa: CASSSGDRGNEQYF
v_call: TRBV28; d_call: TRBD2; cdr3_aa: CASSTPSGANNEQFF
v_call: TRBV2; d_call: TRBD1; cdr3_aa: CASSEATGVFGYTF
v_call: TRBV5-5; d_call: -; cdr3_aa: CASSPRVDGYTF
v_call: TRBV11-2; d_call: TRBD1; cdr3_aa: CASSLGTGADNSPLHF
v_call: TRBV27; d_call: TRBD2; cdr3_aa: CASSFGRGSYNEQFF
v_call: TRBV7-3; d_call: TRBD2; cdr3_aa: CASSLSGGNVGELFF
v_call: TRBV20-1; d_call: -; cdr3_aa: CSANLYNEQFF
v_call: TRBV28; d_call: TRBD1; cdr3_aa: CASSLGGLQGGELFF
v_call: TRBV3-1/TRBV3-2; d_call: -; cdr3_aa: CASSQQTDYEQYF
v_call: TRBV5-1; d_call: -; cdr3_aa: CASSLASGNADTQYF
v_call: TRBV6-2/TRBV6-3; d_call: -; cdr3_aa: CASSWGLSDTQYF
v_call: TRBV20-1; d_call: -; cdr3_aa: CSASLRGYNEQFF
v_call: TRBV9; d_call: TRBD2; cdr3_aa: CASSVAIVTSGANEQFF
v_call: TRBV12-3/TRBV12-4; d_call: -; cdr3_aa: CASSHPRGPLHF
v_call: TRBV30; d_call: TRBD1; cdr3_aa: CAWKISGTVYGYTF
v_call: TRBV27; d_call: -; cdr3_aa: CASSPLDDWVEKLFF
v_call: TRBV6-4; d_call: -; cdr3_aa: CASSDRASDYNEQFF
v_call: TRBV10-2; d_call: TRBD2; cdr3_aa: CASSTERGSYNEQFF
v_call: TRBV5-1; d_call: -; cdr3_aa: CASSLGGGNAATNEKLFF
v_call: TRBV12-5; d_call: -; cdr3_aa: CASGLVLTGELFF
v_call: TRBV30; d_call: TRBD2; cdr3_aa: CAWSVAGGLDTQYF
v_call: TRBV19; d_call: -; cdr3_aa: CARRRGGETQYF
v_call: TRBV5-4; d_call: TRBD2; cdr3_aa: CASSPSGSGANIQYF
v_call: TRBV12-3/TRBV12-4; d_call: -; cdr3_aa: CASSLEGIQYF
v_call: TRBV19; d_call: -; cdr3_aa: CASSMNRKTFF
v_call: TRBV30; d_call: -; cdr3_aa: CAWDQGQGEQYF